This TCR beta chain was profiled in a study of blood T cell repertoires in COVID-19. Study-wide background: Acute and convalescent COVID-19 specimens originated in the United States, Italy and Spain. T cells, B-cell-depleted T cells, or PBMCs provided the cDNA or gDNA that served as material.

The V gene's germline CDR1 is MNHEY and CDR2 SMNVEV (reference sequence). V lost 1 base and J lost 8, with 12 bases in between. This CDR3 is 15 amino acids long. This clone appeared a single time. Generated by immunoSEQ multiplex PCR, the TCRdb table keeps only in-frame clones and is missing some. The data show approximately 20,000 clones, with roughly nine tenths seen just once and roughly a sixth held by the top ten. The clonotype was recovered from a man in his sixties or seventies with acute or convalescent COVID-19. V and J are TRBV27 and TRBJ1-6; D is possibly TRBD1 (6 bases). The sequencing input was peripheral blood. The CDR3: CASSLWAGDDSPLHF. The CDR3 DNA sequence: TGTGCCAGCAGTTTATGGGCAGGGGATGATTCACCCCTCCACTTT.